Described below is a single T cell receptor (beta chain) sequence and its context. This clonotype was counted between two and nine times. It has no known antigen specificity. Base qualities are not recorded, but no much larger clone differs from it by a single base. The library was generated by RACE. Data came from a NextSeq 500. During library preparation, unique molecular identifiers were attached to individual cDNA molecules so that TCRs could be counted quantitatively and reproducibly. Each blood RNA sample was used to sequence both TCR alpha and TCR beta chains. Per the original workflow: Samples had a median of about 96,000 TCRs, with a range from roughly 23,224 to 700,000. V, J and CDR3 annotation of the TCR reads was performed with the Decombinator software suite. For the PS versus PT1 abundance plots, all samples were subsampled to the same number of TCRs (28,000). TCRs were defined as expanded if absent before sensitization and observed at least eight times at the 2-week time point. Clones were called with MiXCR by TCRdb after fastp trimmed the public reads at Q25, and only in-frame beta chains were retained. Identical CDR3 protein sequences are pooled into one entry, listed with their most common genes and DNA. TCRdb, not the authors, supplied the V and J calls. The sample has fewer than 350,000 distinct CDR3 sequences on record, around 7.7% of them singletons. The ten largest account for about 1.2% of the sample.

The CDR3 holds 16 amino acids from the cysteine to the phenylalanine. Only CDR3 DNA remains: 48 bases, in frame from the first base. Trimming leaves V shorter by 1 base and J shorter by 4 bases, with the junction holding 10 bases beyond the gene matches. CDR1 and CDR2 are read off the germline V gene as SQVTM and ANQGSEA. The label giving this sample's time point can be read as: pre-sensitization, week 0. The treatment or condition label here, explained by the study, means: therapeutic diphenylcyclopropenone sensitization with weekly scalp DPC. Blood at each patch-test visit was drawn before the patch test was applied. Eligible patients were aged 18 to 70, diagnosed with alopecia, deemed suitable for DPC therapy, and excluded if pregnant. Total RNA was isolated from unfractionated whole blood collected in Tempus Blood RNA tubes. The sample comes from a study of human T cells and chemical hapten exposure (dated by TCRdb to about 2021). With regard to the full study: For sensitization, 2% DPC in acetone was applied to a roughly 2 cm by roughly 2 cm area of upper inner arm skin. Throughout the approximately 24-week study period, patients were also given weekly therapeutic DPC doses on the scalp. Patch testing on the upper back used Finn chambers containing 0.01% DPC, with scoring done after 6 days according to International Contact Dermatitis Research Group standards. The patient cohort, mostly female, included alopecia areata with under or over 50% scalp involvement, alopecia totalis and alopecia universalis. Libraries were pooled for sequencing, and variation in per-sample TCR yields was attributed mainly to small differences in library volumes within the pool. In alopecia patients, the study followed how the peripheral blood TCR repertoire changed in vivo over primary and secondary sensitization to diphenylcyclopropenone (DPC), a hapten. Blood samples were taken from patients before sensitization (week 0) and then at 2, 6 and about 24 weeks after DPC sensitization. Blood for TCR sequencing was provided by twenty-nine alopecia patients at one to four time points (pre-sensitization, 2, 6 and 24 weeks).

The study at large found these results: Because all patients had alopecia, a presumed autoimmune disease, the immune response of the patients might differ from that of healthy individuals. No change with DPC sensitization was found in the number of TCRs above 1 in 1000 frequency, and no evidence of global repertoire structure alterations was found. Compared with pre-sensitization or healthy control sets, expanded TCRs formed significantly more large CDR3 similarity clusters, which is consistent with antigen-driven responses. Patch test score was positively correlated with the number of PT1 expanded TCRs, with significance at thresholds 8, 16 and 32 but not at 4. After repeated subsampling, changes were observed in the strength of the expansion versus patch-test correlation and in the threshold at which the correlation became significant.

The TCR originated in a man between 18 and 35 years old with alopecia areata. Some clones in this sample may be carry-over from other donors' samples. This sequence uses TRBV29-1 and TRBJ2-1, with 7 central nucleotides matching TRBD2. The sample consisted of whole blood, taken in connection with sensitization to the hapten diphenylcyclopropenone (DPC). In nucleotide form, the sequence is TGCAGCGTTGAAGTTGGGCGGGGGAAAGTATACAATGAGCAGTTCTTC. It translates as CSVEVGRGKVYNEQFF.